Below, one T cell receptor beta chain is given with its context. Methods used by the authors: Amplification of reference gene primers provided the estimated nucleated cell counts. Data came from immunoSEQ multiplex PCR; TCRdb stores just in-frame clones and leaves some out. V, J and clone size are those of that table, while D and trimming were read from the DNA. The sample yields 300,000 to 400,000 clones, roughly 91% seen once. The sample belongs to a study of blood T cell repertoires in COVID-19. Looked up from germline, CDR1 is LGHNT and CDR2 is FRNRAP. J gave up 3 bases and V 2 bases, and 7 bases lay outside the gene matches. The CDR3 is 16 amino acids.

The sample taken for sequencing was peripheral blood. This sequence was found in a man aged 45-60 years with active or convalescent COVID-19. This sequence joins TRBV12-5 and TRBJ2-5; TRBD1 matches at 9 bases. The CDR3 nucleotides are TGTGCTAGTGGTTTGTCCCTCAGGACAGGGGAAGAGACCCAGTACTTC. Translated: CASGLSLRTGEETQYF.